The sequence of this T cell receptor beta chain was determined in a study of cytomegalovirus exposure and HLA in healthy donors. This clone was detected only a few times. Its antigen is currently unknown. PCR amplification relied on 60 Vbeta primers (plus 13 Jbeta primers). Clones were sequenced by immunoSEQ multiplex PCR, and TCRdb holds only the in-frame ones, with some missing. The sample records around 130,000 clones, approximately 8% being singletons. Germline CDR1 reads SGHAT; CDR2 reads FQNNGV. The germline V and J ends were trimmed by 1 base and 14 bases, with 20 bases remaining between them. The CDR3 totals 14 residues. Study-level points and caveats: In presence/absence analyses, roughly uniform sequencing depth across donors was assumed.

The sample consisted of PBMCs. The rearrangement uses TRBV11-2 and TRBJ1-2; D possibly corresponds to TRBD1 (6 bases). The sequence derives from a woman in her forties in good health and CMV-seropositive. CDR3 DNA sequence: TGTGCCAGCAGCTTAGGAGTCGGCCGGGACAACCCAACCTTC. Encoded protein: CASSLGVGRDNPTF.